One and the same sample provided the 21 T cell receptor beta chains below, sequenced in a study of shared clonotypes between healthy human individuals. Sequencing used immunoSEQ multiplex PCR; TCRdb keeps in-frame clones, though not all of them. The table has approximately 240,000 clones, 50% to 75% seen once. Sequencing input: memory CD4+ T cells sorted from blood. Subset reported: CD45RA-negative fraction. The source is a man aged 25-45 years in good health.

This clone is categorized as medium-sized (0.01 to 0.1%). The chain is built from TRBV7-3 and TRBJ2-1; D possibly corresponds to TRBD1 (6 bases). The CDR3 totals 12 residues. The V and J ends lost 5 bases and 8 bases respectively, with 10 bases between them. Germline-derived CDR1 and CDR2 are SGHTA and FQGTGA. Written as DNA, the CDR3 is TGTGCCAGCAGCCCACAGGGCTATGAGCAGTTCTTC. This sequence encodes CASSPQGYEQFF.

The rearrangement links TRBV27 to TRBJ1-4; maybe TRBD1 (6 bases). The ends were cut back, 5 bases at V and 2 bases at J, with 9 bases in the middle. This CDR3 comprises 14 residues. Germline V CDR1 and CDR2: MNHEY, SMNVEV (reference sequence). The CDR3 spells CASSPGDTNEKLFF. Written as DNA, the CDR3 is TGTGCCAGCAGTCCAGGGGACACTAATGAAAAACTGTTTTTT. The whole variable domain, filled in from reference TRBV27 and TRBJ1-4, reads EAQVTQNPRYLITVTGKKLTVTCSQNMNHEYMSWYRQDPGLGLRQIYYSMNVEVTDKGDVPEGYKVSRKEKRNFPLILESPSPNQTSLYFCASSPGDTNEKLFFGSGTQLSVL.

The CDR3 is CAWSPELLEPQHF. CDR3 DNA: TGTGCCTGGAGTCCCGAATTACTGGAGCCCCAGCATTTT. This chain links TRBV30 with TRBJ1-5; no definite D call. The V gene's germline CDR1 is GTSNPN and CDR2 SVGIG (reference sequence). This CDR3 region has 13 residues. V was pared by 2 bases and J by 8 bases, with 13 bases between. Based on the CDR3 plus reference TRBV30 and TRBJ1-5, the full variable domain is SQTIHQWPATLVQPVGSPLSLECTVEGTSNPNLYWYRQAAGRGLQLLFYSVGIGQISSEVPQNLSASRPQDRQFILSSKKLLLSDSGFYLCAWSPELLEPQHFGDGTRLSIL.

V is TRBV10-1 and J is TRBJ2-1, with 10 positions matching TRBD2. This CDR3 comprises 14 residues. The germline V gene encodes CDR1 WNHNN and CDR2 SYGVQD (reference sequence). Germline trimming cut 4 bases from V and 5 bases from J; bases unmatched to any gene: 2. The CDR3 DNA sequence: TGCGCCAGCAGTGCTAGCGGGGGCAACAATGAGCAGTTCTTC. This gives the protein CASSASGGNNEQFF.

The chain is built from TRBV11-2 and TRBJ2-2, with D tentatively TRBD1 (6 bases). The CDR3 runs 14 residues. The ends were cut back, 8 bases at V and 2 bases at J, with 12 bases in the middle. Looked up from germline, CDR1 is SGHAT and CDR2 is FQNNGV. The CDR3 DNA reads TGTGCCAGCGGACCGGGACAAAACACCGGGGAGCTGTTTTTT. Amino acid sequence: CASGPGQNTGELFF.

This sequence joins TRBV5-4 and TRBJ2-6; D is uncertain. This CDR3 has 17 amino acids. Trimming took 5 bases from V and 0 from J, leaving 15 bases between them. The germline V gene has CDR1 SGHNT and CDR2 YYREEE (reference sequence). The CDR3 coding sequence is TGTGCCAGCAGTAAACCAGTTCAGTTCTCTGGGGCCAACGTCCTGACTTTC. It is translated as CASSKPVQFSGANVLTF.

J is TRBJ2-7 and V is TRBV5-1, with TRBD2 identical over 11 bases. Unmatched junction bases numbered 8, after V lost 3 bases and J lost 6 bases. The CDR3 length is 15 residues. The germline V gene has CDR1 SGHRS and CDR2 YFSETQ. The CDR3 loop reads CASSSQTSGMGEQYF. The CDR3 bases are TGCGCCAGCAGCTCCCAGACTAGCGGGATGGGCGAGCAGTACTTC. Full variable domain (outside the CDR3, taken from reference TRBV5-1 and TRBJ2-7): KAGVTQTPRYLIKTRGQQVTLSCSPISGHRSVSWYQQTPGQGLQFLFEYFSETQRNKGNFPGRFSGRQFSNSRSEMNVSTLELGDSALYLCASSSQTSGMGEQYFGPGTRLTVT.

The CDR3 loop is CASSVGMGDRGSGANVLTF. The CDR3 DNA reads as TGTGCCAGCAGCGTAGGTATGGGGGACAGGGGCTCTGGGGCCAACGTCCTGACTTTC. The chain links TRBV9 to TRBJ2-6, with 10 bases fitting TRBD1. V lost 0 bases to trimming and J lost 0 bases; unmatched junction nucleotides: 6. There are 19 residues in the CDR3. The germline CDR1 and CDR2 sequences are SGDLS and YYNGEE.

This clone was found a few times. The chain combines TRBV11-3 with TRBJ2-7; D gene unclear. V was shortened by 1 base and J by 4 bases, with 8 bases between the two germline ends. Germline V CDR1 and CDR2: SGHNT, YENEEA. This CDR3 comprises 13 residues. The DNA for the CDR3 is TGTGCCAGCAGCTTAGGGTTGGATTACGAGCAGTACTTC. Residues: CASSLGLDYEQYF.

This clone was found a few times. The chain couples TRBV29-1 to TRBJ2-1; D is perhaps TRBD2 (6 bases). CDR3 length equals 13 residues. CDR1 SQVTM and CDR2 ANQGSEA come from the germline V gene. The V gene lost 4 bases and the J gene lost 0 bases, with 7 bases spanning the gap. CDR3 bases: TGCAGCGTTGCGGGGGACTCCTACAATGAGCAGTTCTTC. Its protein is CSVAGDSYNEQFF.

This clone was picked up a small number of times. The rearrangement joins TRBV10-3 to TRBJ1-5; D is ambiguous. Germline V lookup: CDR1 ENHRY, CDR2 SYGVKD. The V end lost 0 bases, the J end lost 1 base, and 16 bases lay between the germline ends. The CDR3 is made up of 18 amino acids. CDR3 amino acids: CAISESLGLMPSNQPQHF. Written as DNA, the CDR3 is TGTGCCATCAGTGAGTCGTTAGGGCTTATGCCGAGCAATCAGCCCCAGCATTTT.

CDR3 in amino acids: CASSSLAGGPGANVLTF. CDR3 DNA: TGTGCCAGTAGTTCCCTAGCGGGAGGGCCTGGGGCCAACGTCCTGACTTTC. The rearrangement joins TRBV19 to TRBJ2-6, with 12 bases identical to TRBD2. The CDR3 extends over 17 amino acids. Looked up from germline, CDR1 is LNHDA and CDR2 is SQIVND (reference sequence). After removal of 5 bases from V and 2 bases from J, the junction contained 4 bases not matched to a gene.

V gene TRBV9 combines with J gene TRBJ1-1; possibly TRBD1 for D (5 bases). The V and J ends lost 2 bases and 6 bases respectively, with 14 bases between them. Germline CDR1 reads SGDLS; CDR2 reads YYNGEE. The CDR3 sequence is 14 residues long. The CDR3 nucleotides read TGTGCCAGCAGCGTCGGGGTAGGGGACGCTGAAGCTTTCTTT. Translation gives CASSVGVGDAEAFF.

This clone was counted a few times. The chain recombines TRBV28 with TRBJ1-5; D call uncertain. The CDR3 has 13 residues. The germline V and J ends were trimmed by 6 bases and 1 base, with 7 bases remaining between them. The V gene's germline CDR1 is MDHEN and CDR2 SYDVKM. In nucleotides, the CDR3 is TGTGCCAGCAGCGCAGGCAGCAATCAGCCCCAGCATTTT. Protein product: CASSAGSNQPQHF.

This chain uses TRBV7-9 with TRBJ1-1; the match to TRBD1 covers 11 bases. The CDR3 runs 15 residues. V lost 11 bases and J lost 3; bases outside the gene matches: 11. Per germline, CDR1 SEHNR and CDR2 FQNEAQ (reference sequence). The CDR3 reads CALTGTGGVYTEAFF. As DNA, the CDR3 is TGTGCCCTTACCGGGACAGGGGGGGTGTACACTGAAGCTTTCTTT.

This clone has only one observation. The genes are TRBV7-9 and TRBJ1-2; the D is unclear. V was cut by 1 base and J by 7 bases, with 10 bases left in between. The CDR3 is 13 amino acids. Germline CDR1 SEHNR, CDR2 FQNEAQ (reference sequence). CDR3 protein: CASSLGSVRGYTF. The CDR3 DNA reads TGTGCCAGCAGCTTAGGGTCAGTGCGTGGCTACACCTTC.

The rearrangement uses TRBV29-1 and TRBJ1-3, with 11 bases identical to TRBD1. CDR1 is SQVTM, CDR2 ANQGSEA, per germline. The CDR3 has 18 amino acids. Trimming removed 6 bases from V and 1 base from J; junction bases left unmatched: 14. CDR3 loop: CSVRDRGASPASGNTIYF. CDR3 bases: TGCAGCGTCAGGGACAGGGGGGCCTCTCCGGCTTCTGGAAACACCATATATTTT.

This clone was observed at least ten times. The CDR3 here is CASSPRWSADTQYF. CDR3 nucleotide sequence: TGTGCCAGCAGCCCCCGGTGGTCCGCAGATACGCAGTATTTT. This chain uses TRBV5-6 with TRBJ2-3; no firm D call. CDR3 length: 14 amino acids. In germline, CDR1 is SGHDT, CDR2 YYEEEE. Trimming took off 4 bases at V and 4 bases at J, with 13 bases between the two ends. The whole variable domain, filled in from reference TRBV5-6 and TRBJ2-3, reads DAGVTQSPTHLIKTRGQQVTLRCSPKSGHDTVSWYQQALGQGPQFIFQYYEEEERQRGNFPDRFSGHQFPNYSSELNVNALLLGDSALYLCASSPRWSADTQYFGPGTRLTVL.

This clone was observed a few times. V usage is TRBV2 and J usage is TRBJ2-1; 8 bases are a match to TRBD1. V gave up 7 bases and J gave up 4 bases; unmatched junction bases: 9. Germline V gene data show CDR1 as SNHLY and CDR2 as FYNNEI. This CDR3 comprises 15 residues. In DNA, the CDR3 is TGTGCCAGCACCGGACAGGGCGCTACATACAATGAGCAGTTCTTC. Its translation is CASTGQGATYNEQFF. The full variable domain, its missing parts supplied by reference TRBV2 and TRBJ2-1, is EPEVTQTPSHQVTQMGQEVILRCVPISNHLYFYWYRQILGQKVEFLVSFYNNEISEKSEIFDDQFSVERPDGSNFTLKIRSTKLEDSAMYFCASTGQGATYNEQFFGPGTRLTVL.

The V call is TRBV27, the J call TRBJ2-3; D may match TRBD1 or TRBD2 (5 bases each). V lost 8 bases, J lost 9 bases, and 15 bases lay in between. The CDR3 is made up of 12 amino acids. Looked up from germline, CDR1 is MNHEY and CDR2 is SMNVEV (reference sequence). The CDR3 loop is CASSQDGGTQYF. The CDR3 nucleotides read TGTGCCAGCTCTCAAGATGGGGGAACGCAGTATTTT.

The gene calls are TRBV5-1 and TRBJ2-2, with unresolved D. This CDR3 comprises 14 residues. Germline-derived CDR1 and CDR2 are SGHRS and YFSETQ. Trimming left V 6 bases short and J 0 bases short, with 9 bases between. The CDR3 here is CASMESPNTGELFF. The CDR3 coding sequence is TGCGCCAGCATGGAGAGCCCGAACACCGGGGAGCTGTTTTTT.